The next 23 T cell receptor beta chains were all read from a single sample in a study of blood T cell repertoires in COVID-19. The method was immunoSEQ multiplex PCR; TCRdb's version includes in-frame clones alone and lacks a portion of them. The sample yields 80,000 to 100,000 clones, approximately 82% seen once. The source material was peripheral blood. Receptors originate from a man between 65 and 79 years old with active or convalescent COVID-19.

The chain couples TRBV19 to TRBJ1-3; D gene ambiguous. There are 15 residues in the CDR3. CDR1 is LNHDA and CDR2 is SQIVND in the germline V gene (reference sequence). Trimming cost V 3 bases and J 0 bases, with 9 bases left between them. CDR3 amino acids: CASSIEGTSGNTIYF. In nucleotides, the CDR3 is TGTGCCAGTAGTATCGAGGGTACCTCTGGAAACACCATATATTTT.

This clone was observed a few times. The rearrangement uses TRBV30 and TRBJ1-5; 8 bases agree with TRBD1. With 2 bases clipped from V and 5 bases from J, the junction kept 8 bases outside the gene matches. The germline gives CDR1 GTSNPN, CDR2 SVGIG (reference sequence). The CDR3 is made up of 15 amino acids. The CDR3 DNA sequence: TGTGCCTGGAGTACTTTGACAGGGGCGCATCAGCCCCAGCATTTT. It yields the protein CAWSTLTGAHQPQHF. The entire variable domain, with the rest obtained from reference TRBV30 and TRBJ1-5, is as follows: SQTIHQWPATLVQPVGSPLSLECTVEGTSNPNLYWYRQAAGRGLQLLFYSVGIGQISSEVPQNLSASRPQDRQFILSSKKLLLSDSGFYLCAWSTLTGAHQPQHFGDGTRLSIL.

The chain combines TRBV5-1 with TRBJ2-5, with a possible D match to TRBD1 (5 bases). The V gene's germline CDR1 is SGHRS and CDR2 YFSETQ. Trimming pared 0 bases from V and 5 bases from J, leaving 11 bases between. CDR3 length: 14 amino acids. The CDR3, as DNA: TGCGCCAGCAGCTTGGACTGGGGCCGGGAGACCCAGTACTTC. This codes for CASSLDWGRETQYF.

This chain joins TRBV7-8 and TRBJ1-2; maybe TRBD1 (5 bases). This CDR3 comprises 14 residues. V gave up 7 bases and J gave up 1 base, with 13 bases separating them. The germline CDR1 and CDR2 sequences are SGHVS and FQNEAQ. CDR3 DNA sequence: TGTGCCAGCACCCGAGACGGGGGTAACTATGGCTACACCTTC. This gives the protein CASTRDGGNYGYTF.

The chain couples TRBV7-9 to TRBJ2-3; TRBD2 might be the D (5 bases). This CDR3 comprises 15 residues. Trimming shortened V by 4 bases and J by 2 bases, and 13 bases separated the two germline ends. Per the germline V gene, CDR1 is SEHNR and CDR2 is FQNEAQ (reference sequence). In DNA, the CDR3 is TGTGCCAGCAGCTCTAACCTCGGGAACACAGATACGCAGTATTTT. Translation gives CASSSNLGNTDTQYF.

The CDR3 loop reads CASSPTGGAGGYTF. Written as DNA, the CDR3 is TGTGCCAGCAGCCCGACAGGGGGCGCGGGTGGCTACACCTTC. V usage is TRBV3-1 (or the pseudogene TRBV3-2) and J usage is TRBJ1-2; 10 bases align to TRBD1. V dropped 4 bases and J dropped 7; count of bases not matched to a gene: 6. CDR1 and CDR2 (germline): LGHDT, YNNKEL (reference sequence). The CDR3 has 14 amino acids.

DNA of the CDR3: TGTGCCAGCAGCGTAGCCCCTAGCTCCTACGAGCAGTACTTC. This sequence encodes CASSVAPSSYEQYF. This sequence joins TRBV9 and TRBJ2-7, with D uncertain. Germline CDR1 reads SGDLS; CDR2 reads YYNGEE. There are 14 residues in the CDR3. Trimming removed 0 bases from V and 0 bases from J, with 7 bases in between.

The chain combines TRBV3-1 (or the pseudogene TRBV3-2) with TRBJ2-3; 10 positions agree with TRBD2. The CDR3 runs 18 residues. Germline assignment: CDR1 LGHDT and CDR2 YNNKEL (reference sequence). Trimming at V came to 1 base and at J to 4 bases, leaving 11 bases not matched to a gene. The CDR3 bases are TGTGCCAGCAGCCAAGCCCTCTTAGCGGGGGGAAGGGCAGATACGCAGTATTTT. Translation gives CASSQALLAGGRADTQYF.

The V call is TRBV3-1 (or the pseudogene TRBV3-2), the J call TRBJ1-2, with 7 positions matching TRBD1. The ends lost 6 bases at V and 1 base at J; junction bases unmatched: 14. Germline V gene data show CDR1 as LGHDT and CDR2 as YNNKEL (reference sequence). This CDR3 spans 17 amino acids. The DNA of the CDR3 is TGTGCCAGCAGTCCCGGGACAGAACTTCCCTTTAACTATGGCTACACCTTC. This translates into CASSPGTELPFNYGYTF.

The sample holds one count of this clone. This chain connects TRBV11-2 to TRBJ2-2, with 9 bases lining up with TRBD2. Germline V gene data show CDR1 as SGHAT and CDR2 as FQNNGV. This CDR3 has 13 amino acids. Losses at the gene ends were 5 bases for V and 14 bases for J; bases not matched to a gene: 9. CDR3 coding DNA: TGTGCCAGCAGCAGAGAGGCGGGGGGGCCCCTGTTTTTT. This sequence encodes CASSREAGGPLFF.

V gene TRBV11-2 combines with J gene TRBJ2-3; 10 nucleotides align to TRBD2. J was trimmed by 8 bases and V by 3 bases; bases with no gene match: 8. Germline V gene data show CDR1 as SGHAT and CDR2 as FQNNGV. The CDR3 contains 15 residues. In nucleotides, the CDR3 is TGTGCCAGCAGCTTTGATCTAGCGGGGGCACCTACGCAGTATTTT. Its protein product is CASSFDLAGAPTQYF.

This clone was counted a few times. V gene TRBV2 combines with J gene TRBJ2-2; possible D gene TRBD1, 6 bases. Germline V CDR1 and CDR2: SNHLY, FYNNEI. This CDR3 comprises 14 residues. Between the trimmed V and J ends, which lost 10 bases and 6 bases, there was a span of 18 bases. CDR3 bases: TGTGCCACCCGGCGACGTGAGGGGGCCGGGGAGCTGTTTTTT. This codes for CATRRREGAGELFF. The full variable domain, rest sourced from reference TRBV2 and TRBJ2-2, is EPEVTQTPSHQVTQMGQEVILRCVPISNHLYFYWYRQILGQKVEFLVSFYNNEISEKSEIFDDQFSVERPDGSNFTLKIRSTKLEDSAMYFCATRRREGAGELFFGEGSRLTVL.

The rearrangement uses TRBV11-2 and TRBJ2-3, with 8 bases matching TRBD2. This CDR3 region has 15 residues. Per germline, CDR1 SGHAT and CDR2 FQNNGV. The V segment lost 1 base and the J segment 7 bases; nucleotides outside the gene matches: 7. The CDR3 nucleotides read TGTGCCAGCAGCTTAGCGGGGGGGACGGGAAATACGCAGTATTTT. Protein: CASSLAGGTGNTQYF.

The V and J genes are TRBV18 and TRBJ2-1; no firm D call. This CDR3 has 14 amino acids. Trimming removed 2 bases at V and 10 bases at J, with 15 bases between. CDR1 KGHSH and CDR2 LQKENI come from the germline V gene. The CDR3 is CASSPYVEVTEQFF. The CDR3, as DNA: TGTGCCAGCTCACCATATGTAGAGGTGACCGAGCAGTTCTTC.

This clone was found once. V gene TRBV11-3 combines with J gene TRBJ2-4; TRBD1 matches at 7 bases. The CDR3 has 15 residues. CDR1 and CDR2 (germline): SGHNT, YENEEA. J lost 4 bases, V lost 1 base, and 4 bases had no gene match. Here the CDR3 reads CASSLGGQPKNIQYF. The CDR3 DNA reads as TGTGCCAGCAGCTTAGGGGGACAGCCAAAAAACATTCAGTACTTC.

J is TRBJ1-5 and V is TRBV10-3, with 9 nucleotides matching TRBD1. After removal of 5 bases from V and 2 bases from J, the junction contained 1 base not matched to a gene. Germline assignment: CDR1 ENHRY and CDR2 SYGVKD. The CDR3 consists of 14 residues. The CDR3 DNA sequence: TGTGCCATCAGTACAGGGGGCGGCAATCAGCCCCAGCATTTT. It is translated as CAISTGGGNQPQHF.

Remarks on this clone: Compared with germline, one end of the junction differs, possibly owing to a read error. The V call is TRBV6-5, the J call TRBJ1-6, with 9 bases aligning to TRBD1. The CDR3 is 15 residues long. In germline, CDR1 is MNHEY, CDR2 SVGAGI. Written as DNA, the CDR3 is TGTGCCAGCATTTACACGGACAGGGGCAATTCACCCCTCCACTTT. This translates into CASIYTDRGNSPLHF.

The sample holds many counts of this clone. The gene calls are TRBV4-3 and TRBJ1-2, with 8 bases identical to TRBD1. The CDR3 extends over 14 amino acids. From germline, CDR1 is LGHNA and CDR2 YSLEER. The V and J ends lost 0 bases and 8 bases, in that order; junction bases with no gene match: 5. The CDR3 nucleotides read TGCGCCAGCAGCCAAGACTGGACAGGGAAAGGCTACACCTTC. Translating gives CASSQDWTGKGYTF.

The chain carries TRBV3-1 (or the pseudogene TRBV3-2) and TRBJ2-3; a possible D gene is TRBD1 (6 bases). V lost 1 base, J lost 2 bases, and 13 bases lay in between. Germline V CDR1 and CDR2: LGHDT, YNNKEL (reference sequence). CDR3 length equals 16 residues. CDR3 sequence: CASSQGGQTYTDTQYF. The CDR3 DNA reads as TGTGCCAGCAGCCAAGGGGGGCAGACCTACACAGATACGCAGTATTTT.

The chain uses TRBV25-1 and TRBJ2-6; possibly TRBD2 for D (5 bases). The CDR3 length is 15 residues. The germline CDR1 and CDR2 sequences are MGHDK and SYGVNS. Trimming stripped 3 bases from V and 3 bases from J, with 9 bases between. In DNA form, the CDR3 reads TGTGCCAGCAGTGAGAGGGTTCTTGGGGCCAACGTCCTGACTTTC. This codes for CASSERVLGANVLTF.

This chain uses TRBV6-5 with TRBJ2-1, with a tentative D call TRBD1 (6 bases). Germline-derived CDR1 and CDR2 are MNHEY and SVGAGI. V was clipped by 7 bases and J by 8 bases, with 12 bases between them. The CDR3 is 12 residues long. The CDR3 loop reads CASTNRVDEQFF. CDR3 nucleotides: TGTGCCAGCACCAACAGGGTCGATGAGCAGTTCTTC.

The chain combines TRBV9 with TRBJ2-1; a weak D match, TRBD2 (5 bases). Germline assignment: CDR1 SGDLS and CDR2 YYNGEE. V gave up 1 base and J gave up 9 bases, with 14 bases separating them. The CDR3 covers 14 residues. The CDR3 here is CASSVRAEGGEQFF. The CDR3, as DNA: TGTGCCAGCAGCGTACGAGCGGAAGGAGGTGAGCAGTTCTTC.

The J gene is TRBJ2-5, the V gene TRBV10-3; D is possibly TRBD2 (5 bases). Germline lookup yields CDR1 ENHRY and CDR2 SYGVKD. V gave up 4 bases and J gave up 5 bases, with 11 bases separating them. The length of the CDR3 is 13 residues. The CDR3 nucleotides read TGTGCCATCAGTGGGACGGGGAAGGAGACCCAGTACTTC. Protein: CAISGTGKETQYF.